The sample holds many counts of the clone carrying this T cell receptor beta chain. Antigen: not known. The CDR3 regions of TCR beta were amplified from RNA transcripts. Carried out on the TCR CDR3, a first-round RT-PCR used the HTBI primer set. From the multiplex PCR reads, TCRdb called clonotypes with MiXCR, one entry per CDR3 protein. This sample yields some 400,000 distinct CDR3 sequences, of which roughly 13% are seen a single time; approximately 11% belongs to the top ten. Graves' hyperthyroidism showing no ophthalmopathy progression within 18 months was considered stable. Orbital computed tomography, thyroid ultrasound, serum thyroxine and TRAb, and clinical symptoms together informed the diagnoses. The data derive from a study of T cells in Graves' hyperthyroidism and ophthalmopathy. For the study at large: Peripheral blood sampling occurred at initial diagnosis, before any treatment.

Study-wide results and caveats: Blood held most thyroid clonotypes expanded above 0.001 frequency.

J was trimmed by 3 bases and V by 1 base; bases with no gene match: 1. The CDR3 covers 13 residues. CDR1 DFQATT and CDR2 SNEGSKA come from the germline V gene (reference sequence). Sequenced input: blood. The V call is TRBV20-1, the J call TRBJ2-7, with 9 positions matching TRBD1. The receptor was isolated from a woman aged 60-75 years with Graves' hyperthyroidism. The CDR3: CSARVTGGYEQYF. The CDR3 DNA reads as TGCAGTGCTAGAGTGACAGGGGGCTACGAGCAGTACTTC.